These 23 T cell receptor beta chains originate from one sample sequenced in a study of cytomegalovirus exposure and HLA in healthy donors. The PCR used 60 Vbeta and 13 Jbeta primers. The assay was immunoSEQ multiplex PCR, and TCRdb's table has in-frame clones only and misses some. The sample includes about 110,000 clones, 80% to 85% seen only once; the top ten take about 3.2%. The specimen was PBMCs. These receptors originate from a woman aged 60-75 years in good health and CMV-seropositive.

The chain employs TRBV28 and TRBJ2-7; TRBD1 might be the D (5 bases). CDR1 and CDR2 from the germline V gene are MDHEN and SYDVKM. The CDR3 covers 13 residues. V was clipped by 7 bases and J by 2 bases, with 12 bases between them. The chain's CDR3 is CASTRRAPYEQYF. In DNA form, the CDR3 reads TGTGCCAGCACCCGCAGGGCGCCCTACGAGCAGTACTTC.

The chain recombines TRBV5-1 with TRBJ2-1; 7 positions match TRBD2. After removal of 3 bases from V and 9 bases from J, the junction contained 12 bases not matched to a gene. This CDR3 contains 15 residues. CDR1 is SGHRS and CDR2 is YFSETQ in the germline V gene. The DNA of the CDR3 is TGCGCCAGCAGCTCCGGGCGGGGAGGGCCTAGTGAGCAGTTCTTC. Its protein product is CASSSGRGGPSEQFF.

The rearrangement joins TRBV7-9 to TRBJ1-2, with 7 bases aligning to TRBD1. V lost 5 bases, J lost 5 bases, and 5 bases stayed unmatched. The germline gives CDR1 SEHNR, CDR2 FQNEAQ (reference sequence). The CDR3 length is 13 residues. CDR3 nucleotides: TGTGCCAGCAGCCCGGGGACAGTTTATGGCTACACCTTC. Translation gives CASSPGTVYGYTF.

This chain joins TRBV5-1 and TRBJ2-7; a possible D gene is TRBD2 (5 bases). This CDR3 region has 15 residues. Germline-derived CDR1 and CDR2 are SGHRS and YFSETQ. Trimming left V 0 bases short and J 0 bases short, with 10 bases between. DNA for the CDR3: TGCGCCAGCAGCTTGGTCGGAGGCAGCTCCTACGAGCAGTACTTC. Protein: CASSLVGGSSYEQYF.

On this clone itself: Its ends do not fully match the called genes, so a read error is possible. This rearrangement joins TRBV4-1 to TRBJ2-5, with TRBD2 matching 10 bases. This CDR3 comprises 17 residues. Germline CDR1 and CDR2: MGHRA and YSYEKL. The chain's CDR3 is CASSHEGLARRETQYHF. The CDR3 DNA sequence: TGCGCCAGCAGCCATGAGGGACTAGCGAGACGGGAGACCCAGTACCACTTC.

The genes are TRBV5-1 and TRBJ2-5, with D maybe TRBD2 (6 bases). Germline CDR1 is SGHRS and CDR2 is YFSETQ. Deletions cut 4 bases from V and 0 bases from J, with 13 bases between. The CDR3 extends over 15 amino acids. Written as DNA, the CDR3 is TGCGCCAGCAGCCGCGTGGGGGGAAACCAAGAGACCCAGTACTTC. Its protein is CASSRVGGNQETQYF.

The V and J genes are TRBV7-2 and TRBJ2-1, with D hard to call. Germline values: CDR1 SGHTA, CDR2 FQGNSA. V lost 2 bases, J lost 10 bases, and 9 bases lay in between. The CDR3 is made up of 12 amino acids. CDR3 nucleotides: TGTGCCAGCAGCTTAATTGGCGGAGAGCAGTTCTTC. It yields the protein CASSLIGGEQFF.

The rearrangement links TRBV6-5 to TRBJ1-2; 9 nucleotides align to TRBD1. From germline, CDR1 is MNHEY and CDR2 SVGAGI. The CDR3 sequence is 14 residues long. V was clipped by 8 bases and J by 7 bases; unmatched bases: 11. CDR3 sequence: CASSSGTGRVGYTF. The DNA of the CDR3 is TGTGCCAGCTCTTCCGGGACAGGGAGGGTTGGCTACACCTTC.

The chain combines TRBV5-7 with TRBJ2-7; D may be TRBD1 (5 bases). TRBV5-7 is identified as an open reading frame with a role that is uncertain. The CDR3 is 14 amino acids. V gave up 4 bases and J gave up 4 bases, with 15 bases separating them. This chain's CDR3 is CASSPDSFGYEQYF. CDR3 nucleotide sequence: TGTGCCAGCAGCCCCGACAGTTTTGGATACGAGCAGTACTTC.

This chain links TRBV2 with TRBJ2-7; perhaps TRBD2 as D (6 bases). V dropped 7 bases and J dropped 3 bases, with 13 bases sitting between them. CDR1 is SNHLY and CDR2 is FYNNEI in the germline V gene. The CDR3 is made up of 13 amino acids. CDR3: CASTRELSYEQYF. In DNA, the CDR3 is TGTGCCAGCACCCGGGAGTTAAGCTACGAGCAGTACTTC.

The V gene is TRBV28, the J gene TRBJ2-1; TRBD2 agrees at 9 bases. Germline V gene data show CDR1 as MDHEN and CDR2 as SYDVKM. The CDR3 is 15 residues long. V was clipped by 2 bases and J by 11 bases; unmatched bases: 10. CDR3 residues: CASSLDSGSLRKQFF. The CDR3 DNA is TGTGCCAGCAGTTTAGATAGCGGGAGTCTAAGAAAGCAGTTCTTC.

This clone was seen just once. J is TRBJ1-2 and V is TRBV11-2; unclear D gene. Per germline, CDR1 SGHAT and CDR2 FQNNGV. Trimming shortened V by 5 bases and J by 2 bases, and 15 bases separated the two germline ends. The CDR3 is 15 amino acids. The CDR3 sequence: CASSRISVTNYGYTF. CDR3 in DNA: TGTGCCAGCAGCCGAATCAGCGTTACAAACTATGGCTACACCTTC. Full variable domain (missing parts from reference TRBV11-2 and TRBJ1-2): EAGVAQSPRYKIIEKRQSVAFWCNPISGHATLYWYQQILGQGPKLLIQFQNNGVVDDSQLPKDRFSAERLKGVDSTLKIQPAKLEDSAVYLCASSRISVTNYGYTFGSGTRLTVV.

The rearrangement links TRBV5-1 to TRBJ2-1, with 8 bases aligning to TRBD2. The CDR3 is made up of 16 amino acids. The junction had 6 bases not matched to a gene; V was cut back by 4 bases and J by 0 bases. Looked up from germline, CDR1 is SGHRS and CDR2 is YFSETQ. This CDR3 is CASSVNLAGSYNEQFF. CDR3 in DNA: TGCGCCAGCAGCGTGAACCTAGCGGGCTCCTACAATGAGCAGTTCTTC.

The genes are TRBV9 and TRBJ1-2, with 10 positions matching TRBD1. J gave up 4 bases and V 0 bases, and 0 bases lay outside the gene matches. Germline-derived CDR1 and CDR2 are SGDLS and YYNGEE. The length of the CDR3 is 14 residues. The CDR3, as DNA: TGTGCCAGCAGCGTAGGGGACAGGGGCTATGGCTACACCTTC. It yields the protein CASSVGDRGYGYTF.

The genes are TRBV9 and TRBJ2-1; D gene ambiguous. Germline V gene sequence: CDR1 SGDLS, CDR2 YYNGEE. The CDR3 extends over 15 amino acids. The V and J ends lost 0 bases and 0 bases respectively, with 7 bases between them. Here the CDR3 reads CASSVGQSSYNEQFF. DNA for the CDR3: TGTGCCAGCAGCGTAGGGCAGTCCTCCTACAATGAGCAGTTCTTC.

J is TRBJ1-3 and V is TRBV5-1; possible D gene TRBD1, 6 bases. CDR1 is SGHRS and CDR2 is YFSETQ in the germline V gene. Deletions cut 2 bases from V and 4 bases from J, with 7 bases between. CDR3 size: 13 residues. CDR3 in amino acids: CASSFTGGNTIYF. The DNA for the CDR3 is TGCGCCAGCAGCTTTACAGGGGGAAACACCATATATTTT.

The CDR3 spells CATSSRLAGGPLNEQFF. In DNA, the CDR3 is TGTGCCACCAGCTCCCGACTAGCGGGAGGGCCCCTGAATGAGCAGTTCTTC. The chain joins TRBV15 to TRBJ2-1; 14 positions match TRBD2. Germline V lookup: CDR1 LNHNV, CDR2 YYDKDF (reference sequence). After removal of 5 bases from V and 7 bases from J, the junction contained 10 bases not matched to a gene. The CDR3 spans 17 residues. The variable domain in full, completed from reference TRBV15 and TRBJ2-1, reads DAMVIQNPRYQVTQFGKPVTLSCSQTLNHNVMYWYQQKSSQAPKLLFHYYDKDFNNEADTPDNFQSRRPNTSFCFLDIRSPGLGDTAMYLCATSSRLAGGPLNEQFFGPGTRLTVL.

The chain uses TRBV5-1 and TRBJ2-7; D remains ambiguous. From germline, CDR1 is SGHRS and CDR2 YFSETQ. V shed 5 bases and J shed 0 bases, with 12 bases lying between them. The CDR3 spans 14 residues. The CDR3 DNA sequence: TGCGCCAGCAGTCCCGACTCGACCTCCTACGAGCAGTACTTC. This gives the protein CASSPDSTSYEQYF.

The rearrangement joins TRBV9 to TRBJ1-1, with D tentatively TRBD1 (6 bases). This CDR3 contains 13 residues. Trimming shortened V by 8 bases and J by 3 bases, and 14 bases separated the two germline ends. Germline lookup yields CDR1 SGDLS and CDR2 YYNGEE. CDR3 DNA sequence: TGTGCCAGACTGGGACACGGCGACACTGAAGCTTTCTTT. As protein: CARLGHGDTEAFF.

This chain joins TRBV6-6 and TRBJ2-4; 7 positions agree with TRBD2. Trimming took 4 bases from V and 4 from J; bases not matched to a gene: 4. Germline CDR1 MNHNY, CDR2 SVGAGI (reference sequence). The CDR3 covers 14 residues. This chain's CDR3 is CASSSGGGKNIQYF. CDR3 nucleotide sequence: TGTGCCAGCAGTTCGGGGGGTGGGAAAAACATTCAGTACTTC.

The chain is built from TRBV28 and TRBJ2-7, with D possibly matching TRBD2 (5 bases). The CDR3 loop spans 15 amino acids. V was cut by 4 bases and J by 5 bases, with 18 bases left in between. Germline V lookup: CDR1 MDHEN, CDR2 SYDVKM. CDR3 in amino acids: CASSSRARGWDEQYF. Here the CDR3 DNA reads TGTGCCAGCAGTTCGAGGGCCAGAGGATGGGACGAGCAGTACTTC. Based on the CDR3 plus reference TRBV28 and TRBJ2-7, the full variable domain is DVKVTQSSRYLVKRTGEKVFLECVQDMDHENMFWYRQDPGLGLRLIYFSYDVKMKEKGDIPEGYSVSREKKERFSLILESASTNQTSMYLCASSSRARGWDEQYFGPGTRLTVT.

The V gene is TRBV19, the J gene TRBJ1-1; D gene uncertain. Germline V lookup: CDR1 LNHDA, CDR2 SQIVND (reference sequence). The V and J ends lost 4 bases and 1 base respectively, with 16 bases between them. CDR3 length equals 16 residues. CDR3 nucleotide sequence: TGTGCCAGTAGTAACCTTGCAGGTTCCGCGAACACTGAAGCTTTCTTT. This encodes CASSNLAGSANTEAFF.

The CDR3 is CASSPLAGTGLTGELFF. The DNA for the CDR3 is TGTGCCAGCAGCCCTCTGGCCGGGACAGGGCTCACCGGGGAGCTGTTTTTT. This chain connects TRBV9 to TRBJ2-2, with 9 positions matching TRBD1. The CDR3 totals 17 residues. The V gene's germline CDR1 is SGDLS and CDR2 YYNGEE. The trim removed 4 bases at V and 4 bases at J, leaving 11 bases unmatched.